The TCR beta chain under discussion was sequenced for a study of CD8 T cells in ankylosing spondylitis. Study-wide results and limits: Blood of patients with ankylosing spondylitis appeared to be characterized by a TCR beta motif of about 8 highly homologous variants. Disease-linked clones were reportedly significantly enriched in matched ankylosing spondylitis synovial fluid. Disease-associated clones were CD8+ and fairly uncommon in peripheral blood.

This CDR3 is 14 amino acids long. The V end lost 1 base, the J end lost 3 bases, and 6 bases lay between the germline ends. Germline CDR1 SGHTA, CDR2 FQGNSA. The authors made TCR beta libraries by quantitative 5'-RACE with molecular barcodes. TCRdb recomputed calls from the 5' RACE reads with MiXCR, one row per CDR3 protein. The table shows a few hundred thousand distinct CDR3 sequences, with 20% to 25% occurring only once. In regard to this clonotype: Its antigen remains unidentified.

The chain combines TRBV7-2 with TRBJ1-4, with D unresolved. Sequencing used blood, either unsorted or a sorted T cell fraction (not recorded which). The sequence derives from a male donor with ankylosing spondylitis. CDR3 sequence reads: CASSLGGANEKLFF. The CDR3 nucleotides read TGTGCCAGCAGCTTAGGGGGTGCTAATGAAAAACTGTTTTTT.